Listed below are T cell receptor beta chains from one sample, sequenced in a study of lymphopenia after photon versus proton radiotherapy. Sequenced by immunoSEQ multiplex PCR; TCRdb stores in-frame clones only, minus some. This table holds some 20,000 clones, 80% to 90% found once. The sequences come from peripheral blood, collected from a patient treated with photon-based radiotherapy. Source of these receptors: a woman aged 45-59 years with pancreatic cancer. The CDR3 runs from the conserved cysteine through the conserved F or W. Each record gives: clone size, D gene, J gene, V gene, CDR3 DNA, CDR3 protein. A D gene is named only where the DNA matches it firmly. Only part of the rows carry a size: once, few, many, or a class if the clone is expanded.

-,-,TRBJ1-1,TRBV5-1,TGCGCCAGCAGCTTGGGTGGACTCACGAACACTGAAGCTTTCTTT,CASSLGGLTNTEAFF
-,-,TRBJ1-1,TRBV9,TGTGCCAGCAGCGAGGGACACTTTAACACTGAAGCTTTCTTT,CASSEGHFNTEAFF
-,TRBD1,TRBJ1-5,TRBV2,TGTGCCAGCAGCCGGGGACAGGGTACAGGTTCGGGGCAGCCCCAGCATTTT,CASSRGQGTGSGQPQHF
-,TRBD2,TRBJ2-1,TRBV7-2,TGTGCCAGCAGCCGGGGGGGAATTTCCTACAATGAGCAGTTCTTC,CASSRGGISYNEQFF
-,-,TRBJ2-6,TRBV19,TGTGCCAGTACCACCGGAGAGGTCTCTGGGGCCAACGTCCTGACTTTC,CASTTGEVSGANVLTF
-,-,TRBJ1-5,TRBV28,TGTGCCAGCAGCCACGACCGGTCAACGGAGCCCCAGCATTTT,CASSHDRSTEPQHF
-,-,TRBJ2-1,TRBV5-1,TGCGCCAGCAGCTTGGCCTCAGGGAGGGGGAATGAGCAGTTCTTC,CASSLASGRGNEQFF
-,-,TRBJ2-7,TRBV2,TGTGCCAGCAATCCGTCCAAGTTCGAGCAGTACTTC,CASNPSKFEQYF
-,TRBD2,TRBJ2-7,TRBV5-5,TGTGCCAGCAGCCCCAGACTAGCGGGAGTGGTGAACGAGCAGTACTTC,CASSPRLAGVVNEQYF
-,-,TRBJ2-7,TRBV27,TGTGCCAGCAGTCTAAACCCGGACGGCTACGAGCAGTACTTC,CASSLNPDGYEQYF
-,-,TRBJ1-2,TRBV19,TGTGCCAGTAGAACTCTTCCGGGACTCAGGAGAGATGGCTACACCTTC,CASRTLPGLRRDGYTF
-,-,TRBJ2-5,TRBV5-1,TGCGCCAGCAGCGAGGGGACCCAAGAGACCCAGTACTTC,CASSEGTQETQYF
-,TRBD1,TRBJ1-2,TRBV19,TGTGCCAGTAGTGCCGACAGGGTTCCGTCCCGGGCCGTCTATGGCTACACCTTC,CASSADRVPSRAVYGYTF
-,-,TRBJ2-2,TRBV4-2,TGTGCCAGCAGCCAAGATTTAGGGGCCTCGAACACCGGGGAGCTGTTTTTT,CASSQDLGASNTGELFF
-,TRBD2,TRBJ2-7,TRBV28,TGTGCCAGCAGTCAGAGACTAGCGGGGCACTACGAGCAGTACTTC,CASSQRLAGHYEQYF
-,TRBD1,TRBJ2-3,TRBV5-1,TGCGCCAGCAGCTCACAGGGGGTAGAGGCAGATACGCAGTATTTT,CASSSQGVEADTQYF
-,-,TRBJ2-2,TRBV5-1,TGCGCCAGCAGTTCGGGGGAGAGGGGTCCCGGGGAGCTGTTTTTT,CASSSGERGPGELFF
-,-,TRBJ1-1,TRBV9,TGTGCCAGCAGCCCCCTCGACCGAGGGAGGGCTGCCGAAGCTTTCTTT,CASSPLDRGRAAEAFF
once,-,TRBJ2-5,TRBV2,TGTGCCAGCAGTGAAGAAGTTGGTGGTCCAGGAGAGACCCAGTACTTC,CASSEEVGGPGETQYF
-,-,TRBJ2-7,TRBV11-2,TGTGCCAGCCTAGACGAGCAGTACTTC,CASLDEQYF